The rows below give T cell receptor beta chains drawn from one sample of a study of blood T cell repertoires in COVID-19. TCRdb's copy holds only in-frame clones and misses some; the assay was immunoSEQ multiplex PCR. The data hold 150,000 to 200,000 clones, with 85% to 90% observed a single time. The sample comprised peripheral blood. The receptors come from a woman older than 75 with COVID-19, enrolled during active disease. Each CDR3 is given with its conserved first and last residue. D genes are given only for firm matches. Only part of the rows carry a size: once, few, many, or a class if the clone is expanded.

>TRBV3-1/TRBV3-2|TRBJ2-7|.|.
TGTGCCAGCAGCCAAGCTCGGGACTACGAGCAGTACTTC
CASSQARDYEQYF
>TRBV5-1|TRBJ2-2|.|.
TGCGCCAGCAGCTTGGCCGTTAGGGGCAGGAACACCGGGGAGCTGTTTTTT
CASSLAVRGRNTGELFF
>TRBV6-2/TRBV6-3|TRBJ1-5|.|.
TGTGCCAGCAGTTACTTGGGTCAGGCGAATCAGCCCCAGCATTTT
CASSYLGQANQPQHF
>TRBV4-1|TRBJ1-1|TRBD1|.
TGCGCCAGCAGCCAAGGAGACAGGGAAGGCACTGAAGCTTTCTTT
CASSQGDREGTEAFF
>TRBV25-1|TRBJ2-2|.|.
TGTGCCAGCAGAGGCGGAGCGAACACCGGGGAGCTGTTTTTT
CASRGGANTGELFF
>TRBV3-1/TRBV3-2|TRBJ2-5|TRBD2|.
TGTGCCAGCAGCCAAACTAGCGGACAAGAGACCCAGTACTTC
CASSQTSGQETQYF
>TRBV18|TRBJ1-1|.|.
TGTGCCAGCTCACCAGGGGCCCTGAACACTGAAGCTTTCTTT
CASSPGALNTEAFF
>TRBV6-5|TRBJ1-1|.|once
TGTGCCAGCATCCCGGGGGGGTCGGGGACTGAAGCTTTCTTT
CASIPGGSGTEAFF
>TRBV6-5|TRBJ2-7|.|.
TGTGCCAGCAGTTACAACTCAGGATCGGACGAGCAGTACTTC
CASSYNSGSDEQYF
>TRBV7-2|TRBJ1-6|.|.
TGTGCCAGCAGCTTAGCGTCAGCAGGCAATTCACCCCTCCACTTT
CASSLASAGNSPLHF
>TRBV6-1|TRBJ2-1|TRBD1|.
TGTGCCAGCAGTGACCGGACAGGGGGCCCCTACAATGAGCAGTTCTTC
CASSDRTGGPYNEQFF
>TRBV6-5|TRBJ2-2|TRBD2|once
TGTGCCAGCAGTTACGGACTAGCGCTAAACACCGGGGAGCTGTTTTTT
CASSYGLALNTGELFF
>TRBV11-2|TRBJ2-1|.|.
TGTGCCAGCAGCCCTTACAGTGTGCCGAGCTCCTACAATGAGCAGTTCTTC
CASSPYSVPSSYNEQFF
>TRBV6-2/TRBV6-3|TRBJ1-2|TRBD1|.
TGTGCCAGCAGTAAGTCCCGGACAGGGACTAACTATGGCTACACCTTC
CASSKSRTGTNYGYTF
>TRBV7-2|TRBJ1-3|TRBD1|few
TGTGCCAGCAGTTATACAGGGGGCGGCTCTGGAAACACCATATATTTT
CASSYTGGGSGNTIYF
>TRBV7-2|TRBJ2-5|.|.
TGTGCCAGCAGCAAACAGTTACAAGAGACCCAGTACTTC
CASSKQLQETQYF
>TRBV27|TRBJ1-2|.|.
TGTGCCAGCAGTTTTTCGGGGGGGGGTAACTATGGCTACACCTTC
CASSFSGGGNYGYTF
>TRBV5-6|TRBJ1-1|.|.
TGTGCCAGCAGTCTCCAGGCTGAAGCTTTCTTT
CASSLQAEAFF
>TRBV15|TRBJ1-6|TRBD1|.
TGTGCCACCAGCGGAACCGGGACAGGGGCTAATTCACCCCTCCACTTT
CATSGTGTGANSPLHF
>TRBV24-1|TRBJ2-1|TRBD2|.
TGTGCCACCAGTGCGACTAGCGGGAGGAATGAGCAGTTCTTC
CATSATSGRNEQFF
>TRBV6-5|TRBJ2-3|.|.
TGTGCCAGCAGGTCTCCGGGAGGCACAGATACGCAGTATTTT
CASRSPGGTDTQYF
>TRBV5-1|TRBJ2-2|.|once
TGCGCCAGCAGCTTGGTTGCGGCCTCGAACACCGGGGAGCTGTTTTTT
CASSLVAASNTGELFF
>TRBV12-3/TRBV12-4|TRBJ2-7|.|.
TGTGCCAGCAGGACGGCCGGGGAGCAGTACTTC
CASRTAGEQYF
>TRBV24-1|TRBJ1-2|.|.
TGTGCCACCAGTGATTCAGGGGCTAACTATGGCTACACCTTC
CATSDSGANYGYTF
>TRBV6-9|TRBJ1-5|.|few
TGTGCCAGCCGAGGACAGTCTAACAATCAGCCCCAGCATTTT
CASRGQSNNQPQHF
>TRBV28|TRBJ2-7|.|.
TGTGCCAGCACCCTAAGGGGGGGCTACGAGCAGTACTTC
CASTLRGGYEQYF
>TRBV7-2|TRBJ2-2|TRBD2|.
TGTGCCAGCACCTTAGTAGGCGGGAGTGTCACCGGGGAGCTGTTTTTT
CASTLVGGSVTGELFF